The rows below give T cell receptor beta chains drawn from one sample of a study of human T cells and chemical hapten exposure. TCRdb called the RACE reads again in MiXCR, with one record for every CDR3 protein. Here the sample spans roughly 260,000 distinct CDR3 sequences, about 9% being singletons. The input for sequencing was whole blood, taken in connection with sensitization to the hapten diphenylcyclopropenone (DPC). The receptor set was obtained from a woman aged 40 to 49 with alopecia areata. Some clones in this sample may be carry-over from other donors' samples. Each CDR3 is given with its conserved first and last residue. The order of the fields is J gene, D gene, V gene, clone size, CDR3 DNA, CDR3 protein. D genes are given only for firm matches. Only part of the rows carry a size: once, few, many, or a class if the clone is expanded.

j_call: TRBJ2-1; d_call: .; v_call: TRBV7-9; clone_size: .; cdr3_nt: TGTGCCAGCAGCTTAGGGGGGCACTACAATGAGCAGTTCTTC; cdr3_aa: CASSLGGHYNEQFF
j_call: TRBJ1-5; d_call: .; v_call: TRBV7-2; clone_size: few; cdr3_nt: TGTGCCAGCAGCTTATTTTCCTCCGGGGTCGGTCAGCCCCAGCATTTT; cdr3_aa: CASSLFSSGVGQPQHF
j_call: TRBJ2-1; d_call: TRBD2; v_call: TRBV12-3/TRBV12-4; clone_size: few; cdr3_nt: TGTGCCAGCAGTTTCGGAGCGGGAGGATCCTACAATGAGCAGTTCTTC; cdr3_aa: CASSFGAGGSYNEQFF
j_call: TRBJ2-7; d_call: .; v_call: TRBV6-2/TRBV6-3; clone_size: few; cdr3_nt: TGTGCCAGCAGACCAAGCGGCTACGAGCAGTACTTC; cdr3_aa: CASRPSGYEQYF
j_call: TRBJ2-1; d_call: TRBD1; v_call: TRBV24-1; clone_size: .; cdr3_nt: TGTGCCACCAGTGACCCGGAGGGGACAGGGGGACACAATGAGCAGTTCTTC; cdr3_aa: CATSDPEGTGGHNEQFF
j_call: TRBJ2-3; d_call: .; v_call: TRBV27; clone_size: many; cdr3_nt: TGTGCCAGCAGACCGTCGCTCCAGACAGATACGCAGTATTTT; cdr3_aa: CASRPSLQTDTQYF
j_call: TRBJ2-1; d_call: TRBD2; v_call: TRBV3-1; clone_size: .; cdr3_nt: TGTGCCAGCAGCCAAGGGGGCGGGAGTAGTCAATATGAGCAGTTCTTC; cdr3_aa: CASSQGGGSSQYEQFF
j_call: TRBJ1-1; d_call: TRBD1; v_call: TRBV13; clone_size: many; cdr3_nt: TGTGCCAGCAGGACCAAGGGGGCGCGGGAGACTGAAGCTTTCTTT; cdr3_aa: CASRTKGARETEAFF
j_call: TRBJ2-4; d_call: .; v_call: TRBV7-3; clone_size: .; cdr3_nt: TGTGCCAGCACCGAGTCCGCCCGGGACAAAAACATTCAGTACTTC; cdr3_aa: CASTESARDKNIQYF
j_call: TRBJ1-4; d_call: TRBD1; v_call: TRBV5-1; clone_size: many; cdr3_nt: TGCGCCAGCAGCCCCGGGACAGGGACTAATGAAAAACTGTTTTTT; cdr3_aa: CASSPGTGTNEKLFF
j_call: TRBJ2-7; d_call: .; v_call: TRBV15; clone_size: few; cdr3_nt: TGTGCCACCAGCAGAGATTGGGCAGAAAAATCCTACGAGCAGTACTTC; cdr3_aa: CATSRDWAEKSYEQYF
j_call: TRBJ2-2; d_call: TRBD2; v_call: TRBV4-3; clone_size: .; cdr3_nt: TGCGCCAGCAGCCAATCAACGACTAGCGCCGGGGAGCTGTTTTTT; cdr3_aa: CASSQSTTSAGELFF
j_call: TRBJ1-2; d_call: .; v_call: TRBV20-1; clone_size: .; cdr3_nt: TGCAGTGCCGCCCCGGGGAGGGGCGGCTATGGCTACACCTTC; cdr3_aa: CSAAPGRGGYGYTF
j_call: TRBJ1-2; d_call: .; v_call: TRBV6-5; clone_size: few; cdr3_nt: TGTGCCAGCAGCACCAACAGGGCACACTATGGCTACACCTTC; cdr3_aa: CASSTNRAHYGYTF
j_call: TRBJ2-1; d_call: .; v_call: TRBV5-6; clone_size: few; cdr3_nt: TGTGCCAGCAGCCCGAGCGGAAATGACTACAATGAGCAGTTCTTC; cdr3_aa: CASSPSGNDYNEQFF
j_call: TRBJ2-1; d_call: TRBD2; v_call: TRBV24-1; clone_size: .; cdr3_nt: TGTGCCACCAGTAGTACGGGACTAGACTACAATGAGCAGTTCTTC; cdr3_aa: CATSSTGLDYNEQFF
j_call: TRBJ2-7; d_call: TRBD1; v_call: TRBV20-1; clone_size: few; cdr3_nt: TGCAGTGCTAGACGAACAGGGGCCCCCTCCTACGAGCAGTACTTC; cdr3_aa: CSARRTGAPSYEQYF
j_call: TRBJ2-7; d_call: TRBD1; v_call: TRBV5-1; clone_size: .; cdr3_nt: TGCGCCAGCAGCTTGGGCGGGGGACAGGGGTACGAGCAGTACTTC; cdr3_aa: CASSLGGGQGYEQYF
j_call: TRBJ1-1; d_call: .; v_call: TRBV7-9; clone_size: many; cdr3_nt: TGTGCCAGCAGCTTACAGGCGGGGCGGGTATGGCACACTGAAGCTTTCTTT; cdr3_aa: CASSLQAGRVWHTEAFF
j_call: TRBJ2-1; d_call: TRBD2; v_call: TRBV6-2/TRBV6-3; clone_size: .; cdr3_nt: TGTGCCAGCAGGCTAGCGGGAGGGCATGGGAATGAGCAGTTCTTC; cdr3_aa: CASRLAGGHGNEQFF
j_call: TRBJ2-1; d_call: TRBD2; v_call: TRBV11-2; clone_size: few; cdr3_nt: TGTGCCAGCACCCCGAGCCAGCGGGGAGGACACTACAATGAGCAGTTCTTC; cdr3_aa: CASTPSQRGGHYNEQFF
j_call: TRBJ2-3; d_call: TRBD2; v_call: TRBV28; clone_size: few; cdr3_nt: TGTGCCAGCAAGGCGGGAGGTCTTAGCACAGATACGCAGTATTTT; cdr3_aa: CASKAGGLSTDTQYF
j_call: TRBJ2-1; d_call: .; v_call: TRBV4-2; clone_size: .; cdr3_nt: TGTGCCAGCAGCCACAATAATGAGCAGTTCTTC; cdr3_aa: CASSHNNEQFF
j_call: TRBJ2-1; d_call: TRBD2; v_call: TRBV7-9; clone_size: few; cdr3_nt: TGTGCCAGCAGCCAAACTAGCGGGAGGGCCTATGAGCAGTTCTTC; cdr3_aa: CASSQTSGRAYEQFF
j_call: TRBJ1-5; d_call: TRBD1; v_call: TRBV2; clone_size: few; cdr3_nt: TGTGCCAGCAACGGACAGGGAGGGCAGCCCCAGCATTTT; cdr3_aa: CASNGQGGQPQHF
j_call: TRBJ2-2; d_call: .; v_call: TRBV3-1; clone_size: many; cdr3_nt: TGTGCCAGCAGCCAAAGCAGCTCCCCCCGGTCAAGGCTGTTTTTT; cdr3_aa: CASSQSSSPRSRLFF
j_call: TRBJ2-2; d_call: TRBD2; v_call: TRBV5-1; clone_size: .; cdr3_nt: TGCGCCAGCAGCTTGACTCTAGCGGGAGAACCCGGGGAGCTGTTTTTT; cdr3_aa: CASSLTLAGEPGELFF
j_call: TRBJ2-3; d_call: TRBD2; v_call: TRBV7-2; clone_size: few; cdr3_nt: TGTGCCAGCAGCTCCAGGACTAGCGGCAGGACAGATACGCAGTATTTT; cdr3_aa: CASSSRTSGRTDTQYF
j_call: TRBJ1-5; d_call: TRBD1; v_call: TRBV6-6; clone_size: few; cdr3_nt: TGTGCCAGCAGATCTGATCCGGGACAGCTCAATCAGCCCCAGCATTTT; cdr3_aa: CASRSDPGQLNQPQHF
j_call: TRBJ2-3; d_call: .; v_call: TRBV11-2; clone_size: .; cdr3_nt: TGTGCCAGCAGCTCGGGGGTAGGGACCGATACGCAGTATTTT; cdr3_aa: CASSSGVGTDTQYF
j_call: TRBJ2-7; d_call: TRBD1; v_call: TRBV7-9; clone_size: many; cdr3_nt: TGTGCCAGCTATAGGGGGCAGGGGTTAGACGAGCAGTACTTC; cdr3_aa: CASYRGQGLDEQYF
j_call: TRBJ2-3; d_call: .; v_call: TRBV19; clone_size: few; cdr3_nt: TGTGCCAGTAGCTGGGCGGGGACAACAGATACGCAGTATTTT; cdr3_aa: CASSWAGTTDTQYF
j_call: TRBJ1-1; d_call: TRBD1; v_call: TRBV5-1; clone_size: many; cdr3_nt: TGCGCCAGCAGCTTACCGACAGGGGTGAACACTGAAGCTTTCTTT; cdr3_aa: CASSLPTGVNTEAFF
j_call: TRBJ1-2; d_call: TRBD1; v_call: TRBV7-9; clone_size: few; cdr3_nt: TGTGCCAGCAGCCCAACAGGGGAGCATGGCTACACCTTC; cdr3_aa: CASSPTGEHGYTF
j_call: TRBJ1-1; d_call: .; v_call: TRBV7-2; clone_size: many; cdr3_nt: TGTGCCAGCAGCTTAGACCGCTACACTGAAGCTTTCTTT; cdr3_aa: CASSLDRYTEAFF
j_call: TRBJ1-2; d_call: TRBD1; v_call: TRBV6-5; clone_size: few; cdr3_nt: TGTGCCAGCAGTTACCGACCCCCGGGACAGGGGGCGCGAGGCTACACCTTC; cdr3_aa: CASSYRPPGQGARGYTF
j_call: TRBJ1-6; d_call: TRBD1; v_call: TRBV4-2; clone_size: .; cdr3_nt: TGTGTCAGCAGCCAAGAGGCGGGACAGTACTATTCACCCCTCCACTTT; cdr3_aa: CVSSQEAGQYYSPLHF
j_call: TRBJ2-1; d_call: TRBD1; v_call: TRBV11-2; clone_size: .; cdr3_nt: TGTGCCAGCAGCTCCGGGACAGGGGCCAATGAGCAGTTCTTC; cdr3_aa: CASSSGTGANEQFF